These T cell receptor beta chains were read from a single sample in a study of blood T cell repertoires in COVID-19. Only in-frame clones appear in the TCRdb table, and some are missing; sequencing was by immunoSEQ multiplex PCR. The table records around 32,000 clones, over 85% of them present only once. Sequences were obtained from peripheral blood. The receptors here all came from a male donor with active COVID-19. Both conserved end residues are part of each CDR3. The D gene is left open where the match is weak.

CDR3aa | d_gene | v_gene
CASSERGGTDTQYF | TRBD2 | TRBV6-4
CASSPQAGNTEAFF | NA | TRBV7-2
CASSLTGGPYEQYF | TRBD1 | TRBV2
CASSMGGGYEQYF | TRBD2 | TRBV19
CASSISGTNTGELFF | NA | TRBV19
CASSLAMGPGNTIYF | NA | TRBV7-9
CASSIIGGNQPQHF | NA | TRBV19
CANSEDGRGGVEKLFF | NA | TRBV2
CASGLAETETQYF | TRBD2 | TRBV19
CASSERLAGSSYNEQFF | TRBD2 | TRBV6-1
CASRTGGLETQYF | TRBD1 | TRBV19
CASSELGQVTLQPQHF | NA | TRBV6-1
CASSYGDRVNTEAFF | TRBD1 | TRBV6-5
CASSPYSGGETKNIQYF | TRBD2 | TRBV18
CASSQVRWGEKLFF | NA | TRBV3-1/TRBV3-2
CASSPHHGTLRSGANVLTF | NA | TRBV7-9
CSASNQGPLKLFF | NA | TRBV20-1
CASSAAGTGNYGYTF | TRBD1 | TRBV5-5
CASSGNRDNQPQHF | NA | TRBV10-2
CACQTGTGLGEQFF | TRBD1 | TRBV30
CASSLNLLAGYTF | NA | TRBV5-1
CASSLESQGANQPQHF | TRBD1 | TRBV19
CASSQDFSVEQYF | NA | TRBV4-1
CASSQDAGTSGAVNGYTF | NA | TRBV3-1/TRBV3-2
CASSLGPGTGWNGYTF | TRBD1 | TRBV5-6
CAISTGNTEAFF | NA | TRBV3-1/TRBV3-2
CAISESIPRGGLNTEAFF | NA | TRBV10-3
CASRSKLLSGELFF | NA | TRBV6-5
CASRGDRNTEAFF | TRBD1 | TRBV2
CASSARTGGPTNGYTF | TRBD1 | TRBV4-1
CASSLGGPGANVLTF | NA | TRBV13
CASTIDRTTTQPQHF | NA | TRBV2
CASSQFTTETDTQYF | NA | TRBV4-1